This T cell receptor (beta chain) was identified in a study of pediatric ulcerative colitis. Study-level points and caveats: Compared with controls, ulcerative colitis showed greater blood-rectum clone sharing. No controls had the two rectal clonotypes shared by ulcerative colitis patients. Two patients had blood samples with substantially reduced template counts. Acute severe colitis showed lower rectal diversity from clonal expansions.

The assay was immunoSEQ multiplex PCR, and TCRdb's table has in-frame clones only and misses some. The sample carries some 60,000 clones, just over 75% recorded once. This CDR3 is built from 14 residues. Germline CDR1 is WNHNN and CDR2 is SYGVQD (reference sequence). About this clone itself: Its antigen is unknown. A junction boundary mismatches the germline segment, possibly from a read error.

Sequencing input: blood. The TCR comes from a boy between 10 and 17 years old with moderate ulcerative colitis. The chain employs TRBV10-1 and TRBJ2-7; D is unclear. CDR3 DNA sequence: TGCGCCAGCAGTGAGTCGATTATTGGAACCGTTTTACGTTTC. This sequence encodes CASSESIIGTVLRF.